This TCR beta chain was identified in a study of T cell repertoires in cytomegalovirus infection. This clonotype was picked up a small number of times. The antigen remains unidentified. Trimming took 7 bases from V and 0 from J; bases not matched to a gene: 6. Germline V lookup: CDR1 SGHRS, CDR2 YFSETQ. The CDR3 is made up of 14 amino acids. TCRdb ran MiXCR on the reads and lists one entry per CDR3 protein. This sample has around 110,000 distinct CDR3 sequences, with about 9.4% found just once. Notes on the study in general: Cumulative frequency of public TCR beta families picked out carriers of CMV plus the relevant HLA.

The receptor comes from a human donor in good health (CMV status not recorded). Some clones in this sample may be carry-over from other donors' samples. V is TRBV5-1 and J is TRBJ2-5, with 7 bases identical to TRBD2. The specimen sequenced was PBMCs, sequenced either directly or after in vitro stimulation (not recorded which). CDR3 DNA sequence: TGCGCCAGCGTCAAAGGGACTAACCAAGAGACCCAGTACTTC. Residues: CASVKGTNQETQYF.